These 22 T cell receptor beta chains were all obtained from the same sample, sequenced in a study of tumor and adjacent non-tumor tissue in lung cancer. RNA was extracted from bulk tissue without any cell sorting. The normal lung tissue was taken more than 3 cm from the tumor edge. A modified ARM-PCR protocol with three rounds of nested PCR amplified TCRbeta. TCRdb independently ran MiXCR on the multiplex PCR reads; one entry per CDR3 protein. Seen here are 52,000 or so distinct CDR3 sequences, around three quarters observed once, and the top ten hold 20% to 25%. The sample taken for sequencing was distant non-tumor lung tissue. These receptors were collected from an older woman with non-small cell lung cancer.

This clonotype was seen ten or more times. The rearrangement joins TRBV28 to TRBJ2-7; 7 bases agree with TRBD2. Trimming took 1 base from V and 0 from J; bases not matched to a gene: 6. CDR3 size: 16 residues. CDR1 and CDR2 from the germline V gene are MDHEN and SYDVKM. CDR3 region: CASSLSLATLSYEQYF. Here the CDR3 DNA reads TGTGCCAGCAGTTTATCACTAGCGACCCTCTCCTACGAGCAGTACTTC.

This clonotype was found once. At one end, the junction sequence differs from germline, possibly due to a read error. The rearrangement joins TRBV6-2 or TRBV6-3 to TRBJ1-1; the D is unclear. The CDR3 totals 14 residues. CDR1 is MNHEY, CDR2 SVGEGT, per germline. CDR3 residues: CASSAPLTALVAIF. CDR3 sequence (DNA): TGTGCCAGCAGTGCCCCCTTGACCGCCTTGGTGGCTATCTTT.

The sample holds a few counts of this clonotype. This could be a read error, since a much larger clone is one nucleotide away. This chain joins TRBV29-1 and TRBJ1-4, with a possible D match to TRBD1 (5 bases). The germline gives CDR1 SQVTM, CDR2 ANQGSEA. This CDR3 contains 12 residues. V was trimmed by 7 bases and J by 8 bases, leaving 14 bases between them. The CDR3 DNA reads as TGCAGCGCCTTGACAAGGGACGAAAAACTGTTTTTT. Translating gives CSALTRDEKLFF.

With regard to this clonotype: The CDR3 does not close with the conserved phenylalanine or tryptophan, likely indicating a read error. The rearrangement links TRBV29-1 to TRBJ1-6; 10 nucleotides agree with TRBD1. CDR1 is SQVTM and CDR2 is ANQGSEA in the germline V gene. There are 12 residues in the CDR3. This chain's CDR3 is CNVGQGGSPLHI. CDR3 DNA sequence: TGCAACGTCGGACAGGGGGGCTCACCCCTCCACATT.

As for this clonotype: This may be a read error: a much more frequent sequence differs by one nucleotide. The chain is built from TRBV24-1 and TRBJ2-3; tentative D call: TRBD2 (6 bases). The CDR3 covers 15 residues. V shed 6 bases and J shed 0 bases, with 12 bases lying between them. The V gene's germline CDR1 is KGHDR and CDR2 SFDVKD. The CDR3 protein is CATSTWAGSTDTQYF. The CDR3 DNA follows: TGTGCCACCAGTACCTGGGCGGGGAGCACAGATACGCAGTATTTT.

This clonotype was observed at least ten times. This chain links TRBV12-3 or TRBV12-4 with TRBJ2-1, with TRBD1 identical over 9 bases. This CDR3 contains 15 residues. Losses at the gene ends were 5 bases for V and 6 bases for J; bases not matched to a gene: 8. DNA for the CDR3: TGTGCCAGCAGTGATGACAGGGGGAAGGGCAATGAGCAGTTCTTC. It is translated as CASSDDRGKGNEQFF.

V and J are TRBV9 and TRBJ1-2; TRBD1 might be the D (5 bases). The V gene's germline CDR1 is SGDLS and CDR2 YYNGEE. This CDR3 is 15 amino acids long. Trimming pared 6 bases from V and 3 bases from J, leaving 18 bases between. The CDR3: CASTPHGDRDYGYTF. The CDR3 bases are TGTGCCAGCACCCCCCATGGGGACCGTGACTATGGCTACACCTTC.

J is TRBJ2-1 and V is TRBV11-1, with D uncertain. The germline V gene encodes CDR1 SGHAT and CDR2 FQDESV (reference sequence). Between the trimmed V and J ends, which lost 10 bases and 0 bases, there was a span of 22 bases. The CDR3 totals 17 residues. Here the CDR3 DNA reads TGTGCCAATAGTCAGTGTTTCGCAGCGAGCTCCTACAATGAGCAGTTCTTC. Translating gives CANSQCFAASSYNEQFF.

This clonotype occurred many times. This chain joins TRBV4-3 and TRBJ1-4; D unresolved. This CDR3 has 13 amino acids. Trimming removed 3 bases at V and 7 bases at J, with 9 bases between. The germline V gene has CDR1 LGHNA and CDR2 YSLEER. CDR3 in amino acids: CASSHDPGEKLFF. The CDR3, as DNA: TGCGCCAGCAGCCACGACCCGGGTGAAAAACTGTTTTTT.

Concerning this clonotype itself: Since a much larger clone is just one base distant, this may be a read error. The chain carries TRBV7-8 and TRBJ1-2; D gene uncertain. The V and J ends lost 11 bases and 5 bases respectively, with 12 bases between them. The CDR3 has 11 residues. Germline CDR1 and CDR2: SGHVS and FQNEAQ. The CDR3 DNA is TGTGCCGTGGGAGGGTCATATGGCTACACCTTC. This sequence encodes CAVGGSYGYTF.

This clonotype is classed as large. The genes are TRBV11-3 and TRBJ2-5; D gene uncertain. Germline CDR1 reads SGHNT; CDR2 reads YENEEA. CDR3 length equals 14 residues. V was clipped by 4 bases and J by 2 bases, with 11 bases between them. This CDR3 reads CASSSPRIQETQYF. CDR3 DNA sequence: TGTGCCAGCAGCTCCCCTCGTATACAAGAGACCCAGTACTTC.

The table lists this clonotype with a count of one. At one of its ends the junction is not consistent with the germline gene, which may arise from a read error. The V and J genes are TRBV11-2 and TRBJ2-5; 10 bases are shared with TRBD1. CDR1 and CDR2 (germline): SGHAT, FQNNGV. This CDR3 region has 15 residues. CDR3 loop: CPSSSTETGGGAQYF. The CDR3 bases are TGTCCCAGCAGCTCGACAGAGACAGGGGGCGGGGCCCAGTACTTC.

As regards this clonotype: One end of the junction varies from germline; a read error may be responsible. The V gene is TRBV4-2, the J gene TRBJ1-6; tentative D call: TRBD1 (5 bases). Germline V gene data show CDR1 as LGHNA and CDR2 as YNFKEQ. There are 15 residues in the CDR3. In DNA, the CDR3 is TGTGCCAGCAGCCCCCAGGGACTGCTTAATTCACCCCTCCAATTT. As protein: CASSPQGLLNSPLQF.

By frequency in the sample, this clonotype is medium-sized. The J gene is TRBJ2-1, the V gene TRBV4-3, with 10 bases lining up with TRBD1. Germline CDR1 is LGHNA and CDR2 is YSLEER. The CDR3 has 16 amino acids. V lost 3 bases to trimming and J lost 6 bases; unmatched junction nucleotides: 8. CDR3 in amino acids: CASSHLPGTGANEQFF. The CDR3 region has the DNA TGCGCCAGCAGCCACCTGCCTGGGACAGGGGCCAATGAGCAGTTCTTC.

This clonotype was counted a single time. The CDR3 coding sequence is TGCGCCAGCAGCCAAGACCAACAGGGGGCCTGGACCAGGGCGGGGGAGCTGTTTTTT. Translated, it gives CASSQDQQGAWTRAGELFF. This rearrangement joins TRBV4-3 to TRBJ2-2; the match to TRBD1 covers 9 bases. V shed 0 bases, J shed 8 bases, and the junction held 16 bases outside the gene matches. The V gene's germline CDR1 is LGHNA and CDR2 YSLEER. The CDR3 runs to 19 residues.

As concerns this clonotype: One base away lies a much larger clone, so this may be a sequencing read error. The chain has TRBV20-1 and TRBJ1-1, with 7 bases fitting TRBD1. Per germline, CDR1 DFQATT and CDR2 SNEGSKA (reference sequence). The CDR3 contains 14 residues. The CDR3 loop is CSARDYRGSTEALF. CDR3 coding DNA: TGCAGTGCTAGAGACTACAGGGGTAGCACTGAAGCTCTCTTT.

Comments on this clonotype: Being one base from a much bigger clone, this may be a read error. The chain links TRBV6-1 to TRBJ2-2; a possible D gene is TRBD1 (6 bases). This CDR3 has 15 residues. Germline CDR1 and CDR2: MNHNS and SASEGT. CDR3 DNA: TGTGGCAGCAGTACAGGGTTTTCGAACACCGGGGAGCTGTTTTTT. Protein product: CGSSTGFSNTGELFF.

The chain has TRBV4-3 and TRBJ1-5, with D hard to call. The length of the CDR3 is 14 residues. Germline assignment: CDR1 LGHNA and CDR2 YSLEER. Trimming pared 0 bases from V and 12 bases from J, leaving 15 bases between. In DNA, the CDR3 is TGCGCCAGCAGCCAAGATCGTGGCAATCCGTTCCAGCATTTT. The encoded protein is CASSQDRGNPFQHF.

This clonotype was seen more than once but under ten times. At one end, the junction sequence differs from germline, possibly due to a read error. The chain links TRBV14 to TRBJ2-3; 13 bases map to TRBD2. Per the germline V gene, CDR1 is SGHDN and CDR2 is FVKESK. This CDR3 is built from 18 residues. CDR3 sequence reads: CANSQPPGLAGRIDTQYF. Written as DNA, the CDR3 is TGTGCCAACAGCCAACCTCCGGGACTAGCGGGGAGGATAGATACGCAGTATTTT. Full variable domain (outside the CDR3, taken from reference TRBV14 and TRBJ2-3): EAGVTQFPSHSVIEKGQTVTLRCDPISGHDNLYWYRRVMGKEIKFLLHFVKESKQDESGMPNNRFLAERTGGTYSTLKVQPAELEDSGVYFCANSQPPGLAGRIDTQYFGPGTRLTVL.

With regard to this clonotype: A read error may explain this, as a much larger clone is one base away. The rearrangement uses TRBV20-1 and TRBJ1-1; D is unresolved. CDR3 length equals 12 residues. Germline V gives CDR1 DFQATT, CDR2 SNEGSKA (reference sequence). This CDR3 is CNALPTSWGAFF. As DNA, the CDR3 is TGCAATGCCCTCCCAACTTCCTGGGGAGCTTTCTTT.

Details on this clonotype: Its ends do not fully match the called genes, so a read error is possible. The rearrangement joins TRBV6-2 or TRBV6-3 to TRBJ1-5; D may be TRBD1 (5 bases). The length of the CDR3 is 14 residues. In germline, CDR1 is MNHEY, CDR2 SVGEGT. CDR3 nucleotides: TGTGCCAGCAGGGGTGGGGGAGAGGAGCAGCCCCAGCATTTC. This codes for CASRGGGEEQPQHF.

With respect to this clonotype: A read error may produce the germline difference seen at one junction end. The CDR3 DNA follows: TGTGCCCGCAGTTACACCCAACAGAGGGCCAACACCAGGGAGCTGGTTTTT. Amino acids: CARSYTQQRANTRELVF. The chain joins TRBV6-2 or TRBV6-3 to TRBJ2-2; TRBD1 or TRBD2 may be the D gene (5 bases each). The CDR3 totals 17 residues. Germline V gene sequence: CDR1 MNHEY, CDR2 SVGEGT.